This T cell receptor (beta chain) is from a study of metastatic and nonmetastatic thyroid tumors. Looking at the study overall: Both malignant and benign thyroid patients supplied peripheral blood and tumor or nodule tissue samples, across which the repertoires of these patients were then compared. Study-level findings and limits: Reports indicated that malignant thyroid tumors showed significantly higher TCR beta diversity than benign nodules did, in blood and tumor.

Authors' data handling: A distant-metastasis classifier for papillary thyroid cancer was built using CDR3 differences across clinicopathological groups. TCRdb re-clonotyped the PCR reads via MiXCR. The V and J calls and clone size come from TCRdb's table, not from the authors' own analysis. This sample has around 10,000 clones, with over 25% found just once. In this sample, this clone turned up many times. Its antigen remains unidentified. The entire patient cohort was treatment-naive prior to thyroid surgery. The sequence was collected from a female donor with papillary thyroid cancer or a benign thyroid nodule (not recorded which). Some clones in this sample may be carry-over from other donors' samples. The sample consisted of tumor tissue.

The CDR3 loop is CASSLSPTTGELFF. The CDR3 nucleotides read TGTGCCAGCAGCCTATCCCCGACCACCGGGGAGCTGTTTTTT. The chain recombines TRBV3-1 with TRBJ2-2; D uncertain. V dropped 4 bases and J dropped 4 bases, with 10 bases sitting between them. Germline V gene data show CDR1 as LGHDT and CDR2 as YNNKEL (reference sequence). The CDR3 is 14 amino acids.